These 29 T cell receptor beta chains were all obtained from the same sample, sequenced in a study of CD8 T cells in ankylosing spondylitis. General study results and limits: In ankylosing spondylitis blood, a motif of seven to nine highly homologous TCR beta variants appeared characteristic.

These receptors are not linked to any known antigen. TCRdb re-analysed the 5' RACE reads in MiXCR, keeping a single row per CDR3 protein. The data hold 700,000 to 850,000 distinct CDR3 sequences, with 12% observed a single time. The sample consisted of blood, either unsorted or a sorted T cell fraction (not recorded which). Every receptor here comes from a male donor with ankylosing spondylitis.

This clonotype was seen a few times. This chain joins TRBV29-1 and TRBJ2-7; the match to TRBD2 covers 7 bases. This CDR3 region has 15 residues. With V trimmed by 2 bases and J by 0 bases, 7 bases remained unmatched. Germline V CDR1 and CDR2: SQVTM, ANQGSEA. The CDR3 reads CSVEYGTTSSYEQYF. Here the CDR3 DNA reads TGCAGCGTTGAATACGGGACTACGAGCTCCTACGAGCAGTACTTC.

Only a few counts were recorded for this clonotype. J is TRBJ2-3 and V is TRBV11-3; 7 bases agree with TRBD1. J was trimmed by 0 bases and V by 4 bases; bases with no gene match: 7. In germline, CDR1 is SGHNT, CDR2 YENEEA. The CDR3 is 16 residues long. CDR3 sequence reads: CASSSGTDTSTDTQYF. CDR3 nucleotide sequence: TGTGCCAGCAGCTCGGGGACAGACACTAGCACAGATACGCAGTATTTT.

The V gene is TRBV18, the J gene TRBJ2-7, with 12 nucleotides matching TRBD2. CDR3 length: 16 amino acids. V lost 2 bases to trimming and J lost 6 bases; unmatched junction nucleotides: 8. Germline assignment: CDR1 KGHSH and CDR2 LQKENI. The DNA for the CDR3 is TGTGCCAGCTCACCAGTCCTAGCGGGAGGGCCCGGCGAGCAGTACTTC. Translating it yields CASSPVLAGGPGEQYF.

The CDR3, as DNA: TGTGCCAGCAGTTTCCTGCAGGATTACACCGGGGAGCTGTTTTTT. It encodes CASSFLQDYTGELFF. V usage is TRBV27 and J usage is TRBJ2-2; D is undetermined. V gave up 3 bases and J gave up 3 bases, with 11 bases separating them. Looked up from germline, CDR1 is MNHEY and CDR2 is SMNVEV (reference sequence). There are 15 residues in the CDR3.

The chain joins TRBV2 to TRBJ2-1; D not resolved. In germline, CDR1 is SNHLY, CDR2 FYNNEI. Trimming cost V 6 bases and J 10 bases, with 16 bases left between them. The CDR3 is 13 residues long. CDR3: CASRPGPEQEQFF. CDR3 nucleotides: TGTGCCAGCAGACCCGGGCCCGAACAGGAGCAGTTCTTC.

The rearrangement uses TRBV20-1 and TRBJ2-7; tentative D call: TRBD2 (6 bases). The CDR3 is 12 residues long. Germline V gives CDR1 DFQATT, CDR2 SNEGSKA (reference sequence). V was clipped by 4 bases and J by 5 bases, with 12 bases between them. In nucleotides, the CDR3 is TGCAGTGCTATGGGTAGCGGAGACGAGCAGTACTTC. Encoded protein: CSAMGSGDEQYF.

The V gene is TRBV7-6, the J gene TRBJ1-2; D uncertain. The germline V gene has CDR1 SGHVS and CDR2 FNYEAQ. V was shortened by 6 bases and J by 4 bases, with 12 bases between the two germline ends. The CDR3 is made up of 13 amino acids. The CDR3, as DNA: TGTGCCAGCAGTTCCCGGCCAGGCTATGGCTACACCTTC. This sequence encodes CASSSRPGYGYTF.

There are many counts of this clonotype. The genes are TRBV10-3 and TRBJ1-1; D is unclear. V shed 5 bases and J shed 6 bases, with 16 bases lying between them. The CDR3 runs 14 residues. The germline V gene has CDR1 ENHRY and CDR2 SYGVKD. The CDR3 DNA sequence: TGTGCCATCAGTAACCCCTACAGTGGCGCTGAAGCTTTCTTT. This encodes CAISNPYSGAEAFF.

The chain's CDR3 is CASSRTRSNEKLFF. The CDR3 bases are TGTGCCAGCAGTCGCACCCGGTCTAATGAAAAACTGTTTTTT. This rearrangement joins TRBV12-3 or TRBV12-4 to TRBJ1-4; D is ambiguous. Trimming pared 5 bases from V and 3 bases from J, leaving 10 bases between. This CDR3 has 14 amino acids.

J is TRBJ1-2 and V is TRBV24-1, with 7 bases matching TRBD1. This CDR3 spans 13 amino acids. V lost 9 bases and J lost 2; bases outside the gene matches: 5. CDR1 KGHDR and CDR2 SFDVKD come from the germline V gene. The CDR3 DNA follows: TGTGCCACCGCGGACAGGACGAACTATGGCTACACCTTC. Its protein product is CATADRTNYGYTF.

This clonotype was detected only a few times. The genes are TRBV30 and TRBJ1-2, with 9 bases identical to TRBD1. Germline V lookup: CDR1 GTSNPN, CDR2 SVGIG (reference sequence). The CDR3 extends over 13 amino acids. V was pared by 5 bases and J by 6 bases, with 7 bases of the junction left unmatched. This CDR3 reads CAWQSTGGNGYTF. CDR3 nucleotides: TGTGCCTGGCAATCGACAGGGGGAAATGGCTACACCTTC. Based on the CDR3 plus reference TRBV30 and TRBJ1-2, the full variable domain is SQTIHQWPATLVQPVGSPLSLECTVEGTSNPNLYWYRQAAGRGLQLLFYSVGIGQISSEVPQNLSASRPQDRQFILSSKKLLLSDSGFYLCAWQSTGGNGYTFGSGTRLTVV.

The rearrangement links TRBV20-1 to TRBJ2-3; 14 bases line up with TRBD2. This CDR3 comprises 15 residues. After removal of 6 bases from V and 4 bases from J, the junction contained 6 bases not matched to a gene. Looked up from germline, CDR1 is DFQATT and CDR2 is SNEGSKA (reference sequence). The CDR3 sequence is CSAGTSGSSPDTQYF. The CDR3 DNA follows: TGCAGTGCGGGGACTAGCGGGAGTTCCCCAGATACGCAGTATTTT.

This clonotype was seen more than once but under ten times. J is TRBJ2-2 and V is TRBV9; 7 positions match TRBD2. V gave up 6 bases and J gave up 6 bases; unmatched junction bases: 11. Germline CDR1 reads SGDLS; CDR2 reads YYNGEE. The CDR3 has 15 amino acids. CDR3 amino acids: CASNLQGGEAGELFF. The CDR3 nucleotides are TGTGCCAGCAACCTCCAGGGAGGGGAAGCCGGGGAGCTGTTTTTT. Full variable domain (rest looked up from reference TRBV9 and TRBJ2-2): DSGVTQTPKHLITATGQRVTLRCSPRSGDLSVYWYQQSLDQGLQFLIQYYNGEERAKGNILERFSAQQFPDLHSELNLSSLELGDSALYFCASNLQGGEAGELFFGEGSRLTVL.

This clonotype was counted a few times. J is TRBJ2-3 and V is TRBV4-1; the D gene is possibly TRBD2 (7 bases). CDR3 length: 19 amino acids. From germline, CDR1 is MGHRA and CDR2 YSYEKL. V gave up 0 bases and J gave up 8 bases, with 27 bases separating them. The CDR3 nucleotides are TGCGCCAGCAGCCAAGATACGGGGGGCTGGGCTAGCGGAATTATTACGCAGTATTTT. This sequence encodes CASSQDTGGWASGIITQYF.

This clonotype was seen a handful of times. The V and J genes are TRBV6-5 and TRBJ2-1; 14 bases fit TRBD2. Looked up from germline, CDR1 is MNHEY and CDR2 is SVGAGI. V lost 2 bases, J lost 2 bases, and 2 bases stayed unmatched. The CDR3 length is 17 residues. CDR3 in amino acids: CASSYGTSGGPYNEQFF. CDR3 nucleotides: TGTGCCAGCAGTTACGGGACTAGCGGGGGACCCTACAATGAGCAGTTCTTC.

This clonotype has just a few counts. The chain employs TRBV7-2 and TRBJ2-7; D tentatively reads TRBD1 or TRBD2 (5 bases each). Trimming stripped 2 bases from V and 2 bases from J, with 10 bases between. The CDR3 covers 14 residues. From germline, CDR1 is SGHTA and CDR2 FQGNSA. The CDR3 is CASSLSMGPYEQYF. The CDR3 DNA reads as TGTGCCAGCAGCTTATCAATGGGACCCTACGAGCAGTACTTC. Full variable domain (rest looked up from reference TRBV7-2 and TRBJ2-7): GAGVSQSPSNKVTEKGKDVELRCDPISGHTALYWYRQSLGQGLEFLIYFQGNSAPDKSGLPSDRFSAERTGGSVSTLTIQRTQQEDSAVYLCASSLSMGPYEQYFGPGTRLTVT.

This clonotype was observed a handful of times. The chain uses TRBV27 and TRBJ2-7; D remains unclear. Trimming left V 6 bases short and J 4 bases short, with 16 bases between. The CDR3 spans 14 residues. CDR1 and CDR2 from the germline V gene are MNHEY and SMNVEV (reference sequence). CDR3 amino acids: CASRPFSLGYEQYF. The CDR3 DNA follows: TGTGCCAGCAGGCCTTTCTCCTTAGGGTACGAGCAGTACTTC.

This clonotype was counted between two and nine times. The rearrangement links TRBV18 to TRBJ1-1, with unresolved D. The CDR3 is 12 amino acids. CDR1 and CDR2 (germline): KGHSH, LQKENI. V was pared by 1 base and J by 6 bases, with 6 bases between. The CDR3 reads CASSPQVAEAFF. CDR3 DNA sequence: TGTGCCAGCTCACCACAGGTGGCTGAAGCTTTCTTT.

V is TRBV10-3 and J is TRBJ1-2; no clear D. The CDR3 has 14 amino acids. V lost 4 bases to trimming and J lost 1 base, with 10 bases between them. From germline, CDR1 is ENHRY and CDR2 SYGVKD. The CDR3 nucleotides read TGTGCCATCAGTGGAGCAGAGTATAACTATGGCTACACCTTC. This encodes CAISGAEYNYGYTF.

The CDR3 sequence is CSATSMGGGYTF. The CDR3 DNA follows: TGCAGTGCTACCAGTATGGGAGGTGGCTACACCTTC. The V and J genes are TRBV20-1 and TRBJ1-2, with D hard to call. The ends were cut back, 4 bases at V and 7 bases at J, with 13 bases in the middle. The length of the CDR3 is 12 residues. Germline loops: CDR1 DFQATT, CDR2 SNEGSKA (reference sequence).

At least ten counts were recorded for this clonotype. This chain links TRBV20-1 with TRBJ2-1, with TRBD2 matching 12 bases. Germline V lookup: CDR1 DFQATT, CDR2 SNEGSKA (reference sequence). Unmatched junction bases numbered 3, after V lost 5 bases and J lost 4 bases. This CDR3 comprises 14 residues. CDR3 DNA: TGCAGTGCTCCCGGGACTAGCGGGTACAATGAGCAGTTCTTC. This sequence encodes CSAPGTSGYNEQFF.

This clonotype came up a few times. J is TRBJ1-5 and V is TRBV18; D is unclear. The CDR3 is made up of 13 amino acids. Germline-derived CDR1 and CDR2 are KGHSH and LQKENI. V was cut by 6 bases and J by 5 bases, with 11 bases left in between. The CDR3 DNA follows: TGTGCCAGCTCCCAATTGGGAGATCAGCCCCAGCATTTT. As protein: CASSQLGDQPQHF.

This clonotype was recorded many times. V gene TRBV7-9 combines with J gene TRBJ2-3; D gene ambiguous. Germline V gene lookup returns CDR1 SEHNR and CDR2 FQNEAQ (reference sequence). This CDR3 comprises 13 residues. V was trimmed by 1 base and J by 2 bases, leaving 4 bases between them. The CDR3 sequence is CASSLGTTDTQYF. DNA of the CDR3: TGTGCCAGCAGCTTAGGGACCACAGATACGCAGTATTTT.

The J gene is TRBJ2-1, the V gene TRBV7-6; D is perhaps TRBD1 or TRBD2 (5 bases each). Trimming left V 5 bases short and J 8 bases short, with 16 bases between. The CDR3 contains 14 residues. Germline V gives CDR1 SGHVS, CDR2 FNYEAQ. In nucleotides, the CDR3 is TGTGCCAGCAGCCGCCGGGACGCCTCCGATGAGCAGTTCTTC. This gives the protein CASSRRDASDEQFF.

V and J are TRBV12-3 or TRBV12-4 and TRBJ2-3; D ambiguous. CDR3 size: 15 residues. Trimming took 1 base from V and 6 from J, leaving 14 bases between them. The DNA of the CDR3 is TGTGCCAGCAGTTTAGGAGCGTCCCATGGGGATACGCAGTATTTT. Translating it yields CASSLGASHGDTQYF.

This clonotype was observed a few times. CDR3 bases: TGTGCCGGCCGGGACAGGGCTGGCAATGAGCAGTTCTTC. It encodes CAGRDRAGNEQFF. The chain couples TRBV6-2 or TRBV6-3 to TRBJ2-1, with 9 bases fitting TRBD1. V dropped 11 bases and J dropped 6; count of bases not matched to a gene: 8. This CDR3 contains 13 residues. Germline-derived CDR1 and CDR2 are MNHEY and SVGEGT.

The chain couples TRBV10-3 to TRBJ1-2; a possible D gene is TRBD1 (6 bases). The CDR3 spans 18 residues. V dropped 0 bases and J dropped 4 bases, with 21 bases sitting between them. Germline CDR1 reads ENHRY; CDR2 reads SYGVKD. For the CDR3, the DNA is TGTGCCATCAGTGAGTCGCCGGTTCTCCTGTCACAGGGCTATGGCTACACCTTC. Protein sequence: CAISESPVLLSQGYGYTF.

J is TRBJ1-1 and V is TRBV20-1, with D possibly being TRBD1 (6 bases). The CDR3 is 14 residues long. Germline CDR1 reads DFQATT; CDR2 reads SNEGSKA (reference sequence). The germline V and J ends were trimmed by 8 bases and 1 base, with 17 bases remaining between them. CDR3 sequence (DNA): TGCAGTCTAGCTTACCCGGGACAGAACACTGAAGCTTTCTTT. It yields the protein CSLAYPGQNTEAFF.

This clonotype was observed a handful of times. The V and J genes are TRBV5-5 and TRBJ2-6, with TRBD1 as a possible D gene (6 bases). The germline CDR1 and CDR2 sequences are SGHKS and YYEKEE (reference sequence). The germline V and J ends were trimmed by 2 bases and 2 bases, with 11 bases remaining between them. The CDR3 is made up of 16 amino acids. CDR3 in DNA: TGTGCCAGCAGCTTCAGGGGACGAGCTGGGGCCAACGTCCTGACTTTC. It encodes CASSFRGRAGANVLTF. Based on the CDR3 plus reference TRBV5-5 and TRBJ2-6, the full variable domain is DAGVTQSPTHLIKTRGQQVTLRCSPISGHKSVSWYQQVLGQGPQFIFQYYEKEERGRGNFPDRFSARQFPNYSSELNVNALLLGDSALYLCASSFRGRAGANVLTFGAGSRLTVL.